Listed below are T cell receptor beta chains from one sample, sequenced in a study of T cell responses to AZD1222 COVID-19 vaccine. Sequencing used immunoSEQ multiplex PCR; TCRdb keeps in-frame clones, though not all of them. The repertoire holds some 180,000 clones, 85% to 90% seen once, with roughly 6% in the top ten. The specimen was peripheral blood, collected on day 0 of AZD1222 vaccination. The receptors were gathered from an adult in good health. Both conserved end residues are part of each CDR3. D genes are given only for firm matches. A clone size is listed for some rows: how often the clone was seen (once, few, many), or a class if it is expanded.

d_gene,j_gene,abundance,v_gene,CDR3nt,CDR3aa
NA,TRBJ2-3,once,TRBV9,TGTGCCAGCAGCGTAGGGGCTGGGGTTATTACAGATACGCAGTATTTT,CASSVGAGVITDTQYF
TRBD1,TRBJ1-3,NA,TRBV3-1/TRBV3-2,TGTGCCAGCAGCCAAGAGCGGACAGGACTCTCTGGAAACACCATATATTTT,CASSQERTGLSGNTIYF
TRBD1,TRBJ2-7,once,TRBV18,TGTGCCAGCTCACCAAAGGACAGGGAAGCCTACGAGCAGTACTTC,CASSPKDREAYEQYF
NA,TRBJ2-7,NA,TRBV6-1,TGTGCCAGCAAGAGGCAGGACTCCCACGAGCAGTACTTC,CASKRQDSHEQYF
TRBD1,TRBJ2-3,NA,TRBV7-3,TGTGCCAGCAGCTTGGGTCGGGACAGACAAACAGATACGCAGTATTTT,CASSLGRDRQTDTQYF
TRBD1,TRBJ1-2,few,TRBV7-2,TGTGCCAGCAGCTTAGGGCAGGGGGAGGGCTACACCTTC,CASSLGQGEGYTF
NA,TRBJ2-5,NA,TRBV7-2,TGTGCCAGCAGCTTCCAGGTGGGGCACCAAGAGACCCAGTACTTC,CASSFQVGHQETQYF
TRBD2,TRBJ2-3,NA,TRBV29-1,TGCAGCGCCACCCGGACTAGCGGGCTCACAGATACGCAGTATTTT,CSATRTSGLTDTQYF
NA,TRBJ2-3,NA,TRBV5-4,TGTGCCAGCAGCTTCGGGGGAAAGGCCACAGATACGCAGTATTTT,CASSFGGKATDTQYF
TRBD1,TRBJ2-5,NA,TRBV29-1,TGCAGCGTCGAAGGGACAGGGGCCGGAGAGACCCAGTACTTC,CSVEGTGAGETQYF
NA,TRBJ2-1,once,TRBV28,TGTGCCAGCAGCCCAGGGGGGAGGGAGCAGTTCTTC,CASSPGGREQFF
TRBD2,TRBJ2-1,NA,TRBV11-3,TGTGCCAGCAGTGTCACTAGCGGGAGAGGCGATGAGCAGTTCTTC,CASSVTSGRGDEQFF
NA,TRBJ2-7,NA,TRBV7-8,TGTGCCAGCAGCCCCCGAGTGGACAGATTTTACGAGCAGTACTTC,CASSPRVDRFYEQYF
NA,TRBJ1-2,once,TRBV5-1,TGCGCCAGCAGCCTACAGGGCCTTCCTAACTATGGCTACACCTTC,CASSLQGLPNYGYTF
TRBD1,TRBJ2-7,NA,TRBV7-9,TGTGCCAGCAGCTTCAGAGACAGGGTACACGAGCAGTACTTC,CASSFRDRVHEQYF
NA,TRBJ1-2,NA,TRBV19,TGTGCCAGCGTGGAAACAGGAAGATTTTATGGCTACACCTTC,CASVETGRFYGYTF
NA,TRBJ2-6,NA,TRBV18,TGTGCCAGCTCACCCTTCCCGGCCAGGGCGGGCCTCCTCAGCTCTGGGGCCAACGTCCTGACTTTC,CASSPFPARAGLLSSGANVLTF
NA,TRBJ2-7,NA,TRBV5-1,TGCGCCAGCAGACGGTCGGGCCGAACCCACTACGAGCAGTACTTC,CASRRSGRTHYEQYF
NA,TRBJ2-5,once,TRBV9,TGTGCCAGCAGCGTAGGTGTAGGGCCGGGAGAGACCCAGTACTTC,CASSVGVGPGETQYF
NA,TRBJ2-5,once,TRBV28,TGTGCCAGCAGCCTCGGCGGCCAGTGGACCCAGTACTTC,CASSLGGQWTQYF
NA,TRBJ2-7,NA,TRBV28,TGTGCCAGCAAGCGGGACAGTTCCTACGAGCAGTACTTC,CASKRDSSYEQYF
NA,TRBJ2-2,NA,TRBV7-9,TGTGCCAGCAGCAACGTTCAGGGAACCGGGGAGCTGTTTTTT,CASSNVQGTGELFF
TRBD1,TRBJ1-1,NA,TRBV7-8,TGTGCCAGCAGCCGGACAGGGAACACTGAAGCTTTCTTT,CASSRTGNTEAFF
TRBD1,TRBJ1-2,NA,TRBV20-1,TGCAGTGCTAGTGCTTTCACAGGGGCCTTTGGCTACACCTTC,CSASAFTGAFGYTF
NA,TRBJ1-2,NA,TRBV6-5,TGTGCCAGCAGCCCAGGGTATGGCTACACCTTC,CASSPGYGYTF
TRBD1,TRBJ2-3,once,TRBV6-5,TGTGCCAGCAGTTTCACAGGGGTGTTCACAGATACGCAGTATTTT,CASSFTGVFTDTQYF